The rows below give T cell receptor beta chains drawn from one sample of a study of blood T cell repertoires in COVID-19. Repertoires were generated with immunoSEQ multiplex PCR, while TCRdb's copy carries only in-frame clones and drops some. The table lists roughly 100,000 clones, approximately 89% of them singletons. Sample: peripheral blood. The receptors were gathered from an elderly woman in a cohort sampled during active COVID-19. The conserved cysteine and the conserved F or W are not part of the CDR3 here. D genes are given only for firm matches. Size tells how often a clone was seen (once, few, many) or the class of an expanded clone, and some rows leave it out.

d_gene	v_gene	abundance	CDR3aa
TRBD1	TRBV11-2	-	ASSLGGTGWSPLH
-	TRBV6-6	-	ASSPLTGGRGYT
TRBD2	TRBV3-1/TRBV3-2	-	ASRQSGLAGGKQETQY
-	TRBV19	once	ASRESTDTQY
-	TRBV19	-	ASTPTPGGRNEQF
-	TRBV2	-	ADGLEDTQY
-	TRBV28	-	ASSAPGTTIY
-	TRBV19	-	ASSIAAGGVGELF
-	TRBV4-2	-	ASSQAGQTGNEQF
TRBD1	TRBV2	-	ASRQGVLDNSPLH
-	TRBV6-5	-	ASRGLASSGNTIY
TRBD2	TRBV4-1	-	ASSQSSGIKNIQY
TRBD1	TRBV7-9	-	ASSSSGTGKLGEQY
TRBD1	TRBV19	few	ASSGDRGKPQH
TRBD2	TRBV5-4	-	ASSLDISGEYEQY
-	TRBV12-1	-	ASSSKPGQGHPWSWEQY
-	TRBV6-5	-	ATRSGDTGELF
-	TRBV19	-	ASSIGGGGSNQPQH
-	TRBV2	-	ASNPDWKGTQY
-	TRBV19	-	ASTGAGPPYEQY
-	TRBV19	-	ASSLRTANTEAF
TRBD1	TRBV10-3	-	AIRATGDGEKRF
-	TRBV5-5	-	ASSLNHGQETQY
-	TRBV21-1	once	ASGARDFWGWQPQH
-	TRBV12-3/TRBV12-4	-	ASSYRAGYT
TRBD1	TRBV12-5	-	ASGFGQGNYGYT